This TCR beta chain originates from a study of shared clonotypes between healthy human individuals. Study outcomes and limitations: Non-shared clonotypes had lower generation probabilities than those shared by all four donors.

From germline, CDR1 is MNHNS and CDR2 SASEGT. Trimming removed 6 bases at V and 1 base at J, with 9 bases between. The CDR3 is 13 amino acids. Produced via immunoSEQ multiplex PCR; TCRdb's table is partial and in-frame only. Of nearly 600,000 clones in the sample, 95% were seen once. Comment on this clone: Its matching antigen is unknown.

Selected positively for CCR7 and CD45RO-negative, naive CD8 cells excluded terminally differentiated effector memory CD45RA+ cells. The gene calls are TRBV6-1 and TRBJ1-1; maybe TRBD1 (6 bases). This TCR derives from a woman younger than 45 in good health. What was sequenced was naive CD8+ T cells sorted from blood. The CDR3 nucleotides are TGTGCCAGCAGGGGACACTCGAACACTGAAGCTTTCTTT. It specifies CASRGHSNTEAFF.